Here is one T cell receptor beta chain with its context. Clones were read by immunoSEQ multiplex PCR, and TCRdb kept only the in-frame ones, dropping some. The sample includes about 130,000 clones, roughly three quarters of them seen just once. This record comes from a study of blood T cell repertoires in COVID-19. The V gene end was trimmed by 4 bases and the J gene end by 6 bases; junction bases not matched to a gene: 7. This CDR3 region has 15 residues. Germline lookup yields CDR1 SGHRS and CDR2 YFSETQ. The gene calls are TRBV5-1 and TRBJ2-2, with 9 bases that match TRBD1. The receptor comes from a man older than 75 with acute or convalescent COVID-19. Specimen: peripheral blood. CDR3 region: CASSTQQGAAGELFF. CDR3 coding DNA: TGCGCCAGCAGCACTCAACAGGGGGCCGCCGGGGAGCTGTTTTTT. Based on the CDR3 plus reference TRBV5-1 and TRBJ2-2, the full variable domain is KAGVTQTPRYLIKTRGQQVTLSCSPISGHRSVSWYQQTPGQGLQFLFEYFSETQRNKGNFPGRFSGRQFSNSRSEMNVSTLELGDSALYLCASSTQQGAAGELFFGEGSRLTVL.